The 19 T cell receptor beta chains reported below all come from one sample, sequenced in a study of intratumoral heterogeneity in liver cancer. Sequencing was performed with immunoSEQ multiplex PCR; in TCRdb, only in-frame clones are kept and a portion is missing. The sample carries over 20,000 clones, just under 75% recorded once. This specimen consisted of tumor-adjacent normal tissue, obtained before any cancer treatment. The receptor set was obtained from a woman in her 70s with hepatocellular carcinoma.

The V call is TRBV5-1, the J call TRBJ2-2, with 8 bases that match TRBD2. The CDR3 has 15 amino acids. Germline trimming cut 4 bases from V and 6 bases from J; bases unmatched to any gene: 8. Germline V gives CDR1 SGHRS, CDR2 YFSETQ. The CDR3 loop is CASSETSAGAGELFF. CDR3 bases: TGCGCCAGCAGCGAGACTAGCGCCGGGGCCGGGGAGCTGTTTTTT. Supplemented by reference TRBV5-1 and TRBJ2-2, the full variable domain reads KAGVTQTPRYLIKTRGQQVTLSCSPISGHRSVSWYQQTPGQGLQFLFEYFSETQRNKGNFPGRFSGRQFSNSRSEMNVSTLELGDSALYLCASSETSAGAGELFFGEGSRLTVL.

This clone is a singleton in its sample. The chain employs TRBV7-9 and TRBJ2-7; D is possibly TRBD2 (6 bases). V dropped 5 bases and J dropped 5 bases, with 13 bases sitting between them. Germline CDR1 reads SEHNR; CDR2 reads FQNEAQ (reference sequence). This CDR3 is 13 amino acids long. The CDR3 loop is CASSRLEDNEQYF. The CDR3 DNA reads TGTGCCAGCAGCCGACTAGAGGACAACGAGCAGTACTTC.

The chain uses TRBV6-5 and TRBJ1-1, with D possibly matching TRBD1 (6 bases). Germline values: CDR1 MNHEY, CDR2 SVGAGI. V was pared by 5 bases and J by 0 bases, with 13 bases between. This CDR3 contains 15 residues. The CDR3 nucleotides read TGTGCCAGCAGTAACATGGGGACAATGAACACTGAAGCTTTCTTT. Protein product: CASSNMGTMNTEAFF.

This chain connects TRBV4-1 to TRBJ2-1, with a tentative D call TRBD2 (5 bases). The CDR3 runs to 16 residues. Germline CDR1 is MGHRA and CDR2 is YSYEKL. V dropped 0 bases and J dropped 4 bases, with 13 bases sitting between them. CDR3 coding DNA: TGCGCCAGCAGCCAAGAAGACTACTCAATATACAATGAGCAGTTCTTC. It encodes CASSQEDYSIYNEQFF.

The chain uses TRBV7-3 and TRBJ2-7; 8 bases map to TRBD2. Trimming at V came to 1 base and at J to 3 bases, leaving 5 bases not matched to a gene. Germline V lookup: CDR1 SGHTA, CDR2 FQGTGA. The CDR3 covers 15 residues. The CDR3 DNA reads TGTGCCAGCAGCTTAAATCCGGGGACTAGCTACGAGCAGTACTTC. Translating gives CASSLNPGTSYEQYF.

The chain carries TRBV7-9 and TRBJ1-1; D might be TRBD1 (6 bases). Germline CDR1 SEHNR, CDR2 FQNEAQ (reference sequence). The CDR3 runs 15 residues. The V gene lost 1 base and the J gene lost 1 base, with 10 bases spanning the gap. The CDR3: CASSLVGGPNTEAFF. Written as DNA, the CDR3 is TGTGCCAGCAGCTTAGTTGGGGGCCCGAACACTGAAGCTTTCTTT.

The V and J genes are TRBV9 and TRBJ1-2; D possibly corresponds to TRBD1 (5 bases). Germline V lookup: CDR1 SGDLS, CDR2 YYNGEE. This CDR3 region has 13 residues. V lost 4 bases and J lost 7, with 14 bases in between. CDR3 DNA sequence: TGTGCCAGCAGCCCGAGACAGTACGGTGGCTACACCTTC. Translated, it gives CASSPRQYGGYTF.

This sequence joins TRBV12-3 or TRBV12-4 and TRBJ2-1, with a weak D call TRBD2 (6 bases). The CDR3 spans 13 residues. With 7 bases removed from V and 8 bases from J, the gap between germline ends came to 15 bases. The CDR3 sequence: CASKLDRGDEQFF. CDR3 DNA: TGTGCCAGCAAACTGGACCGCGGGGATGAGCAGTTCTTC.

This clone came up a few times. The chain uses TRBV3-1 (or the pseudogene TRBV3-2) and TRBJ2-7; a weak D match, TRBD2 (7 bases). Trimming left V 10 bases short and J 7 bases short, with 20 bases between. The CDR3 loop spans 13 amino acids. Germline lookup yields CDR1 LGHDT and CDR2 YNNKEL (reference sequence). CDR3 nucleotides: TGTGCCACCCGAATGGGGGGGGCGCCTGAGCAGTACTTC. This codes for CATRMGGAPEQYF.

The chain has TRBV20-1 and TRBJ2-1, with 10 bases lining up with TRBD2. Looked up from germline, CDR1 is DFQATT and CDR2 is SNEGSKA (reference sequence). V was pared by 6 bases and J by 4 bases, with 6 bases of the junction left unmatched. CDR3 length equals 14 residues. The CDR3 reads CSASRTSGYNEQFF. Written as DNA, the CDR3 is TGCAGTGCAAGTCGGACTAGCGGTTACAATGAGCAGTTCTTC.

The CDR3 DNA follows: TGTGCCAGCAGCTTATCCAGGACCTCCTCCTACGAGCAGTACTTC. This codes for CASSLSRTSSYEQYF. The V call is TRBV7-8, the J call TRBJ2-7, with unresolved D. CDR3 length equals 15 residues. Germline V gene lookup returns CDR1 SGHVS and CDR2 FQNEAQ. V was shortened by 2 bases and J by 0 bases, with 11 bases between the two germline ends.

This clone was picked up a small number of times. This chain links TRBV3-1 (or the pseudogene TRBV3-2) with TRBJ1-1; D unresolved. The CDR3 contains 13 residues. Germline V gene sequence: CDR1 LGHDT, CDR2 YNNKEL (reference sequence). The V end was cut by 4 bases, the J end by 1 base, with 7 bases between. The CDR3: CASSPETNTEAFF. The CDR3 region has the DNA TGTGCCAGCAGCCCAGAAACGAACACTGAAGCTTTCTTT.

The rearrangement links TRBV5-1 to TRBJ1-1, with 8 bases identical to TRBD1. The CDR3 is 14 residues long. Germline V gene sequence: CDR1 SGHRS, CDR2 YFSETQ. V was clipped by 2 bases and J by 1 base; unmatched bases: 1. Written as DNA, the CDR3 is TGCGCCAGCAGCTTACAGGGGGGGAACACTGAAGCTTTCTTT. Translated, it gives CASSLQGGNTEAFF.

This chain joins TRBV2 and TRBJ2-7; 16 bases fit TRBD2. This CDR3 contains 16 residues. V shed 6 bases and J 6 bases; nucleotides not matched to a gene: 8. Per germline, CDR1 SNHLY and CDR2 FYNNEI. The CDR3 region has the DNA TGTGCCAGCAGGGAGGGACTAGCGGGAGGGGGCCGCGAGCAGTACTTC. Translation gives CASREGLAGGGREQYF. Combining the CDR3 with reference TRBV2 and TRBJ2-7 gives the whole variable domain EPEVTQTPSHQVTQMGQEVILRCVPISNHLYFYWYRQILGQKVEFLVSFYNNEISEKSEIFDDQFSVERPDGSNFTLKIRSTKLEDSAMYFCASREGLAGGGREQYFGPGTRLTVT.

The chain links TRBV19 to TRBJ1-5; D is undetermined. The V end was cut by 4 bases, the J end by 8 bases, with 9 bases between. Looked up from germline, CDR1 is LNHDA and CDR2 is SQIVND (reference sequence). The CDR3 length is 12 residues. The CDR3, as DNA: TGTGCCAGTAGTACCCCTCCTAAGCCCCAGCATTTT. This translates into CASSTPPKPQHF.

The rearrangement uses TRBV27 and TRBJ2-1; D could derive from TRBD1 or TRBD2 (6 bases each). The CDR3 loop spans 16 amino acids. Germline loops: CDR1 MNHEY, CDR2 SMNVEV (reference sequence). V gave up 2 bases and J gave up 6 bases, with 17 bases separating them. This chain's CDR3 is CASSLTGGGKVNEQFF. DNA for the CDR3: TGTGCCAGCAGTTTAACCGGGGGCGGGAAGGTCAATGAGCAGTTCTTC.

The chain links TRBV6-5 to TRBJ2-4, with TRBD2 identical over 7 bases. CDR1 and CDR2 from the germline V gene are MNHEY and SVGAGI. The CDR3 length is 14 residues. V was clipped by 2 bases and J by 8 bases; unmatched bases: 6. CDR3 DNA sequence: TGTGCCAGCAGTTACGCGTTGGGAGGGGACATTCAGTACTTC. Protein sequence: CASSYALGGDIQYF.

The rearrangement links TRBV6-5 to TRBJ1-5, with TRBD1 matching over 11 bases. This CDR3 contains 15 residues. Trimming cost V 6 bases and J 4 bases; bases outside gene matches: 5. Germline V CDR1 and CDR2: MNHEY, SVGAGI. CDR3 sequence (DNA): TGTGCCAGCAGGCCAGGGGACAGGGGGAATCAGCCCCAGCATTTT. Encoded protein: CASRPGDRGNQPQHF.

The chain couples TRBV11-3 to TRBJ2-1; TRBD1 might be the D (5 bases). The CDR3 length is 12 residues. The V gene's germline CDR1 is SGHNT and CDR2 YENEEA. V was pared by 6 bases and J by 6 bases, with 9 bases between. The CDR3 spells CASSLDSNEQFF. CDR3 nucleotides: TGTGCCAGCAGTCTAGACAGCAATGAGCAGTTCTTC.